Following are 5 T cell receptor beta chains from one sample sequenced in a study of T cells after yellow fever vaccination. TCRdb called the 5' RACE reads again in MiXCR, with one record for every CDR3 protein. Of about 630,000 distinct CDR3 sequences in the sample, roughly an eighth were seen once. Source: PBMCs, taken on the day of the yellow fever booster vaccination. These receptors were obtained from a man under 40 who received the YFV17D yellow fever vaccine.

The V gene is TRBV25-1, the J gene TRBJ2-5, with D perhaps TRBD1 or TRBD2 (5 bases each). The length of the CDR3 is 16 residues. The ends were cut back, 1 base at V and 4 bases at J, with 16 bases in the middle. Germline assignment: CDR1 MGHDK and CDR2 SYGVNS. This chain's CDR3 is CASSEWAVAGGETQYF. In DNA, the CDR3 is TGTGCCAGCAGTGAATGGGCTGTCGCTGGGGGAGAGACCCAGTACTTC.

This clonotype occurred a few times. J is TRBJ1-1 and V is TRBV5-1; D call uncertain. The CDR3 extends over 14 amino acids. Per the germline V gene, CDR1 is SGHRS and CDR2 is YFSETQ. Trimming removed 0 bases at V and 6 bases at J, with 12 bases between. The CDR3 nucleotides are TGCGCCAGCAGCTTGGCCGGCATTGTCTCTGAAGCTTTCTTT. It is translated as CASSLAGIVSEAFF.

This clonotype was observed a handful of times. The chain is built from TRBV9 and TRBJ2-2; D unresolved. Trimming shortened V by 3 bases and J by 3 bases, and 12 bases separated the two germline ends. The CDR3 spans 15 residues. The V gene's germline CDR1 is SGDLS and CDR2 YYNGEE. CDR3 sequence: CASSGPHDYTGELFF. As DNA, the CDR3 is TGTGCCAGCAGCGGCCCACACGACTACACCGGGGAGCTGTTTTTT.

The gene calls are TRBV15 and TRBJ2-1, with 14 bases identical to TRBD2. The CDR3 totals 20 residues. V was clipped by 2 bases and J by 1 base; unmatched bases: 10. Germline loops: CDR1 LNHNV, CDR2 YYDKDF (reference sequence). The CDR3 nucleotides are TGTGCCACCAGCAGAACTCCCGGGACTAGCGGGAGAACGTCCTACAATGAGCAGTTCTTC. As protein: CATSRTPGTSGRTSYNEQFF.

This chain joins TRBV12-3 or TRBV12-4 and TRBJ1-3; possibly TRBD1 for D (5 bases). CDR3 length: 15 amino acids. V lost 3 bases and J 2 bases, leaving 11 bases between the germline ends. CDR3 bases: TGTGCCAGCAGTTTTGGGTCAGGGCCTGGAAACACCATATATTTT. Translated: CASSFGSGPGNTIYF.